The 12 T cell receptor beta chains reported below all come from one sample, sequenced in a study of cytomegalovirus exposure and HLA in healthy donors. 60 Vbeta and 13 Jbeta primers were used in PCR. Data came from immunoSEQ multiplex PCR; TCRdb stores just in-frame clones and leaves some out. This table holds more than 90,000 clones, 65% to 85% found once. Sequenced sample: PBMCs. Receptor source: a man aged 45-65 years in good health and CMV-seropositive.

The CDR3 region is CASLEGEGQPQHF. The CDR3 bases are TGTGCCAGCTTGGAAGGGGAGGGTCAGCCCCAGCATTTT. The gene calls are TRBV2 and TRBJ1-5; D might be TRBD1 (5 bases). There are 13 residues in the CDR3. The germline gives CDR1 SNHLY, CDR2 FYNNEI. V gave up 8 bases and J gave up 6 bases, with 14 bases separating them.

Notes on this clone: The sample has other DNA sequences that encode this CDR3 too. The chain recombines TRBV27 with TRBJ2-7; possible D gene TRBD1, 6 bases. The V gene lost 9 bases and the J gene lost 5 bases, with 17 bases spanning the gap. The CDR3 covers 13 residues. Germline assignment: CDR1 MNHEY and CDR2 SMNVEV (reference sequence). CDR3 amino acids: CASGWTVQNEQYF. The CDR3 DNA reads as TGTGCCAGTGGGTGGACAGTGCAGAACGAGCAGTACTTC.

J is TRBJ1-1 and V is TRBV7-9; 8 bases are a match to TRBD1. Germline values: CDR1 SEHNR, CDR2 FQNEAQ (reference sequence). This CDR3 spans 14 amino acids. V was pared by 6 bases and J by 3 bases, with 6 bases of the junction left unmatched. Written as DNA, the CDR3 is TGTGCCAGCAGTCCTCAGGGGGCTTACACTGAAGCTTTCTTT. Its translation: CASSPQGAYTEAFF.

This clone was picked up one time. The J gene is TRBJ2-3, the V gene TRBV7-2; TRBD2 aligns across 14 bases. J was trimmed by 1 base and V by 5 bases; bases with no gene match: 8. CDR1 is SGHTA, CDR2 FQGNSA, per germline. This CDR3 is built from 18 residues. The CDR3 loop reads CASSAGLAGEAGTDTQYF. The DNA for the CDR3 is TGTGCCAGCAGCGCGGGACTAGCGGGGGAGGCAGGCACAGATACGCAGTATTTT.

This rearrangement joins TRBV10-1 to TRBJ2-7; 9 nucleotides align to TRBD2. Trimming at V came to 0 bases and at J to 4 bases, leaving 13 bases not matched to a gene. Germline loops: CDR1 WNHNN, CDR2 SYGVQD (reference sequence). The CDR3 consists of 18 residues. As DNA, the CDR3 is TGCGCCAGCAGTGAGTCTAAGCTTGGCGGGAGGGCCGCGTACGAGCAGTACTTC. Protein: CASSESKLGGRAAYEQYF.

This clone was recorded once. The rearrangement links TRBV14 to TRBJ2-7, with 10 bases that match TRBD1. The germline V gene encodes CDR1 SGHDN and CDR2 FVKESK. The V gene end was trimmed by 3 bases and the J gene end by 3 bases; junction bases not matched to a gene: 5. This CDR3 is 15 amino acids long. CDR3 sequence reads: CASSQQRTGGYEQYF. In nucleotides, the CDR3 is TGTGCCAGCAGCCAGCAGAGGACAGGGGGCTACGAGCAGTACTTC.

This rearrangement joins TRBV18 to TRBJ1-4; D remains ambiguous. The CDR3 covers 14 residues. V was clipped by 5 bases and J by 7 bases, with 14 bases between them. Germline V gives CDR1 KGHSH, CDR2 LQKENI. In nucleotides, the CDR3 is TGTGCCAGCTCAGGTGTGGGCGCGGGTGAAAAACTGTTTTTT. Translated: CASSGVGAGEKLFF.

J is TRBJ1-5 and V is TRBV11-2, with TRBD1 matching 7 bases. Germline CDR1 reads SGHAT; CDR2 reads FQNNGV. Trimming cost V 6 bases and J 2 bases; bases outside gene matches: 4. The CDR3 covers 14 residues. For the CDR3, the DNA is TGTGCCAGCAGTTTTACAGGGGGCAATCAGCCCCAGCATTTT. This codes for CASSFTGGNQPQHF.

The chain links TRBV5-6 to TRBJ2-7, with TRBD1 matching 9 bases. Per germline, CDR1 SGHDT and CDR2 YYEEEE. The trim removed 1 base at V and 5 bases at J, leaving 7 bases unmatched. The CDR3 contains 15 residues. This chain's CDR3 is CASSLPGQGGHEQYF. The CDR3 nucleotides are TGTGCCAGCAGCTTGCCGGGACAGGGAGGCCACGAGCAGTACTTC.

The chain is built from TRBV6-4 and TRBJ2-1, with 7 positions matching TRBD2. The CDR3 length is 15 residues. Germline CDR1 and CDR2: MRHNA and SNTAGT. The junction had 4 bases not matched to a gene; V was cut back by 4 bases and J by 1 base. The CDR3 nucleotides read TGTGCCAGCAGTGTAGCGGGTGGATCCTACAATGAGCAGTTCTTC. It translates to CASSVAGGSYNEQFF.

The chain employs TRBV14 and TRBJ2-7; a weak D match, TRBD2 (5 bases). Germline CDR1 reads SGHDN; CDR2 reads FVKESK. Trimming stripped 1 base from V and 7 bases from J, with 11 bases between. This CDR3 comprises 13 residues. This CDR3 reads CASSQGGYGEQYF. CDR3 sequence (DNA): TGTGCCAGCAGCCAAGGAGGGTACGGGGAGCAGTACTTC.

The rearrangement joins TRBV9 to TRBJ2-5; 9 positions match TRBD1. This CDR3 comprises 16 residues. The germline gives CDR1 SGDLS, CDR2 YYNGEE. With V trimmed by 0 bases and J by 4 bases, 7 bases remained unmatched. DNA of the CDR3: TGTGCCAGCAGCGTAGGAACAGGGGGCTTAGGAGAGACCCAGTACTTC. The encoded protein is CASSVGTGGLGETQYF.